What follows describes a single TCR beta chain. The assay was immunoSEQ multiplex PCR, and TCRdb's table has in-frame clones only and misses some. The sample lists about 50,000 clones; roughly 88% were seen once. This entry belongs to a study of blood T cell repertoires in COVID-19. The V segment lost 1 base and the J segment 5 bases; nucleotides outside the gene matches: 5. Germline values: CDR1 MNHNS, CDR2 SASEGT. This CDR3 has 15 amino acids. The origin of this receptor is a woman aged 55-70 years with acute or convalescent COVID-19. The sample taken for sequencing was peripheral blood. The rearrangement uses TRBV6-1 and TRBJ2-3, with 8 nucleotides matching TRBD2. CDR3 DNA sequence: TGTGCCAGCAGTGAAGGCAGCGGGGGCCAAGATACGCAGTATTTT. It encodes CASSEGSGGQDTQYF.